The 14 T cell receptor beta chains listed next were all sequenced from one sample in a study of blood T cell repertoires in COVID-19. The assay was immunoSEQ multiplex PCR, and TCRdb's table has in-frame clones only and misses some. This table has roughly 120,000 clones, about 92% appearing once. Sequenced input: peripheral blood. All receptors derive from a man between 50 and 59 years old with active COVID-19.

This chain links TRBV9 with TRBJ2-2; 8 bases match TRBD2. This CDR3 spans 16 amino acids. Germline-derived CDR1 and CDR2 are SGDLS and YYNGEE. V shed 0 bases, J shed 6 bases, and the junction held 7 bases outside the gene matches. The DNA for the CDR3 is TGTGCCAGCAGCGTAGTTTCGGGAGGGCCGGCCGGGGAGCTGTTTTTT. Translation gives CASSVVSGGPAGELFF.

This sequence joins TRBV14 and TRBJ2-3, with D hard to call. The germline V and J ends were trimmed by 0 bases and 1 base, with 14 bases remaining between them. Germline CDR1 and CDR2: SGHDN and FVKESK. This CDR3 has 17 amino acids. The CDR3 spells CASSQDFEVPGTDTQYF. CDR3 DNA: TGTGCCAGCAGCCAAGATTTTGAGGTGCCTGGCACAGATACGCAGTATTTT.

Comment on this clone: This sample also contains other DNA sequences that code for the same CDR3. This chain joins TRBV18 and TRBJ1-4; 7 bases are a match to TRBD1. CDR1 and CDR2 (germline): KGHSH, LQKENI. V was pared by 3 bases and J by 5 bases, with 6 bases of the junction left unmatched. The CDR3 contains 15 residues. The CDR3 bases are TGTGCCAGCTCACCCCGACAGGGAGACAATGAAAAACTGTTTTTT. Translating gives CASSPRQGDNEKLFF.

CDR3 loop: CASRLGLATYTGELFF. In DNA, the CDR3 is TGTGCCAGCAGACTGGGACTAGCGACTTACACCGGGGAGCTGTTTTTT. V is TRBV2 and J is TRBJ2-2; 10 bases map to TRBD2. J gave up 3 bases and V 6 bases, and 7 bases lay outside the gene matches. There are 16 residues in the CDR3. Germline-derived CDR1 and CDR2 are SNHLY and FYNNEI.

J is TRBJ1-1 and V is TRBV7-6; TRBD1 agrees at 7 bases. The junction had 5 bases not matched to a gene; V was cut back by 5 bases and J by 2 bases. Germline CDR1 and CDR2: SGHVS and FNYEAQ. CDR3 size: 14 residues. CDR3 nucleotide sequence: TGTGCCAGCAGCCAGGGGGGTTTCAACACTGAAGCTTTCTTT. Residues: CASSQGGFNTEAFF.

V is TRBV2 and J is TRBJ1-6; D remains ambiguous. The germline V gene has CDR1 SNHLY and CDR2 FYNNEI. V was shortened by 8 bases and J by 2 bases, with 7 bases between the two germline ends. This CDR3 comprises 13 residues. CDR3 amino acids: CASLTTYNSPLHF. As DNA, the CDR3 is TGTGCCAGCCTGACAACCTATAATTCACCCCTCCACTTT.

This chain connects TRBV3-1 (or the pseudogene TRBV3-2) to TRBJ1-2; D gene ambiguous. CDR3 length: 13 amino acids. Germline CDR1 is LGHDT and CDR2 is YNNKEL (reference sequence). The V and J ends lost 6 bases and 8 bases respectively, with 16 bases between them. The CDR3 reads CASRPLGTGGYTF. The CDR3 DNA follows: TGTGCCAGCAGGCCCTTGGGAACGGGAGGCTACACCTTC.

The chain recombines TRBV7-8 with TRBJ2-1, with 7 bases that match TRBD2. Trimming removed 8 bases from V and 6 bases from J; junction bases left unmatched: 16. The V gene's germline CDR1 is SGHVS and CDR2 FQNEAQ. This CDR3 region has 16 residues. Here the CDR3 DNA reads TGTGCCAGCGCTTTGGGCTGGGGGGGGACGGGCAATGAGCAGTTCTTC. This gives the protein CASALGWGGTGNEQFF. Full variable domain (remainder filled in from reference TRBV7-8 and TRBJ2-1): GAGVSQSPRYKVAKRGQDVALRCDPISGHVSLFWYQQALGQGPEFLTYFQNEAQLDKSGLPSDRFFAERPEGSVSTLKIQRTQQEDSAVYLCASALGWGGTGNEQFFGPGTRLTVL.

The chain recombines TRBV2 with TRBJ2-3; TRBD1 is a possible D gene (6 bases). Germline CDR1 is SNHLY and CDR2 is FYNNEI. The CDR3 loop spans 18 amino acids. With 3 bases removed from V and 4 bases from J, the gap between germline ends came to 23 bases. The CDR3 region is CASSDDPNVGGSPDTQYF. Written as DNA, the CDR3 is TGTGCCAGCAGTGACGACCCCAATGTAGGGGGATCGCCAGATACGCAGTATTTT.

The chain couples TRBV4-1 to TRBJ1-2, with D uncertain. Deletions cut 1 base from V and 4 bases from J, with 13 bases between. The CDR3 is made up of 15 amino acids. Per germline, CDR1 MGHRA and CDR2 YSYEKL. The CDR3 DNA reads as TGCGCCAGCAGCCAAGGTTTGGAGAGTAGCTATGGCTACACCTTC. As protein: CASSQGLESSYGYTF.

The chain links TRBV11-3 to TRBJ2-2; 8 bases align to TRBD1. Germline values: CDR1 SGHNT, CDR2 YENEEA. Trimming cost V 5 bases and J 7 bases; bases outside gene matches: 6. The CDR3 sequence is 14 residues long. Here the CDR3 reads CASSPDRVNGELFF. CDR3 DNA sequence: TGTGCCAGCAGCCCGGACAGGGTTAACGGGGAGCTGTTTTTT. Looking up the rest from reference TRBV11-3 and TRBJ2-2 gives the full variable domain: EAGVVQSPRYKIIEKKQPVAFWCNPISGHNTLYWYLQNLGQGPELLIRYENEEAVDDSQLPKDRFSAERLKGVDSTLKIQPAELGDSAVYLCASSPDRVNGELFFGEGSRLTVL.

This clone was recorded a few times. The CDR3 reads CASDSRDNEQFF. The DNA of the CDR3 is TGTGCCAGCGATTCCAGGGACAATGAGCAGTTCTTC. The V and J genes are TRBV7-9 and TRBJ2-1, with TRBD1 as a possible D gene (5 bases). This CDR3 region has 12 residues. Trimming pared 8 bases from V and 5 bases from J, leaving 10 bases between. Germline CDR1 and CDR2: SEHNR and FQNEAQ (reference sequence).

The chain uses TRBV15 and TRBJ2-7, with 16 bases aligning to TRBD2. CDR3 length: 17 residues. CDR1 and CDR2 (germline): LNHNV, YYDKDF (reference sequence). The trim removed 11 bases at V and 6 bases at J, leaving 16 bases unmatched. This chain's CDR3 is CAPQPGLAGGQTLEQYV. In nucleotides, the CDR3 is TGTGCCCCTCAACCGGGACTAGCGGGAGGGCAAACCCTCGAGCAGTACGTC.

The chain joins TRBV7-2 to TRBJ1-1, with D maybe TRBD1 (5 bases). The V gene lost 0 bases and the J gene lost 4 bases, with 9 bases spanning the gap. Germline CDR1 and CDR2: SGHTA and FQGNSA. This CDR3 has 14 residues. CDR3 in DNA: TGTGCCAGCAGCTTAGCGAGGAGGGGCACTGAAGCTTTCTTT. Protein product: CASSLARRGTEAFF.